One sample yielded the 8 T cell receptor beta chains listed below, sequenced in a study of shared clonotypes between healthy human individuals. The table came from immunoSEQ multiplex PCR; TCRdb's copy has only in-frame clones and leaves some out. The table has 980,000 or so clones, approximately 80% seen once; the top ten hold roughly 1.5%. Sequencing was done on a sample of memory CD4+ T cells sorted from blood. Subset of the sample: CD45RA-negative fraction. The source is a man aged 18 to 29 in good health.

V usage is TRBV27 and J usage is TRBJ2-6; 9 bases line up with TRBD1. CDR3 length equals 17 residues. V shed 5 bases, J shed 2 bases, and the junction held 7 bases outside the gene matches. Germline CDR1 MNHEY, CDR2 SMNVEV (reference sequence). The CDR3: CASSPGQGKAGANVLTF. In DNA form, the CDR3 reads TGTGCCAGCAGTCCCGGACAGGGGAAGGCTGGGGCCAACGTCCTGACTTTC.

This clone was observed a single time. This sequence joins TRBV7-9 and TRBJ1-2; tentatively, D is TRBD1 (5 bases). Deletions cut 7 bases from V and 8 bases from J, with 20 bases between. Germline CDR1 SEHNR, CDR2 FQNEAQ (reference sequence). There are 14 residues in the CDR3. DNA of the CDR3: TGTGCCAGCACCCTGAGTCGGGGGTTGGTCGGCTACACCTTC. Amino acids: CASTLSRGLVGYTF.

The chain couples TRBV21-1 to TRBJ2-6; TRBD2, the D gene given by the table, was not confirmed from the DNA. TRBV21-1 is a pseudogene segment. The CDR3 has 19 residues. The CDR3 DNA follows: TGTGCCAGCAGCAAAGAACGGGGGGTCCCCTTCTCTGGGGCCAACGTCCTGACTTTC. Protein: CASSKERGVPFSGANVLTF.

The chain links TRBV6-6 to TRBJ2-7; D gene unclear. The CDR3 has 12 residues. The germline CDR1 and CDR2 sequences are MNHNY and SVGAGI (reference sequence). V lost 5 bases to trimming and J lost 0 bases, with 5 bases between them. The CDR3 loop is CASSTSSYEQYF. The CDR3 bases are TGTGCCAGCAGTACGTCCTCCTACGAGCAGTACTTC.

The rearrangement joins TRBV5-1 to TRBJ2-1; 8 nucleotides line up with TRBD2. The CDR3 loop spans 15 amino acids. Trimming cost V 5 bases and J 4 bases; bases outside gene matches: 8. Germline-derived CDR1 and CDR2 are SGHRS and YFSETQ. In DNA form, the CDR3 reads TGCGCCAGCAGGGCGGGAGGCCACGTATACAATGAGCAGTTCTTC. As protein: CASRAGGHVYNEQFF.

CDR3 amino acids: CATIGGGTGTDEQYF. CDR3 nucleotides: TGTGCCACCATAGGGGGGGGGACTGGGACAGACGAGCAGTACTTC. The genes are TRBV28 and TRBJ2-7; D is possibly TRBD1 or TRBD2 (7 bases each). Trimming shortened V by 10 bases and J by 5 bases, and 24 bases separated the two germline ends. The CDR3 is made up of 15 amino acids. The germline V gene encodes CDR1 MDHEN and CDR2 SYDVKM.

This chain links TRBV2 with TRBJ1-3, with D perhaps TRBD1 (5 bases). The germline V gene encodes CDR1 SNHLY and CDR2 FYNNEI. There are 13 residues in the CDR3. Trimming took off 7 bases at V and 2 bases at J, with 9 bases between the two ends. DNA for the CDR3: TGTGCCAGCATTCGGGGGACTGGAAACACCATATATTTT. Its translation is CASIRGTGNTIYF.

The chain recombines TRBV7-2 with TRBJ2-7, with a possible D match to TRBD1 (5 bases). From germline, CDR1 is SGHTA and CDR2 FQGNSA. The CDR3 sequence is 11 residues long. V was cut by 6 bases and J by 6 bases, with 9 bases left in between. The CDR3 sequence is CASRQGGEQYF. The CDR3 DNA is TGTGCCAGCAGGCAGGGCGGCGAGCAGTACTTC.